The 10 T cell receptor beta chains given below trace back to one sample, sequenced in a study of blood T cell repertoires in COVID-19. TCRdb's table, derived via immunoSEQ multiplex PCR, lists solely in-frame clones and lacks some. The sample has about 440,000 clones, around 91% seen once; the top ten hold more than 0.55%. Sequenced material: PBMCs or T cells enriched from blood (not recorded which). The origin of the receptors is a man aged 18 to 29 who had recovered from COVID-19.

V usage is TRBV19 and J usage is TRBJ1-2; perhaps TRBD1 as D (6 bases). The CDR3 covers 13 residues. CDR1 and CDR2 (germline): LNHDA, SQIVND (reference sequence). V was clipped by 8 bases and J by 3 bases, with 13 bases between them. The CDR3 DNA sequence: TGTGCCAGTGGCCTGGGGGGGCACTATGGCTACACCTTC. Residues: CASGLGGHYGYTF.

The V call is TRBV5-1, the J call TRBJ2-1; D unresolved. Germline-derived CDR1 and CDR2 are SGHRS and YFSETQ. This CDR3 region has 15 residues. With 0 bases removed from V and 5 bases from J, the gap between germline ends came to 12 bases. The CDR3 reads CASSLAAGRNNEQFF. CDR3 nucleotides: TGCGCCAGCAGCTTGGCCGCAGGAAGAAACAATGAGCAGTTCTTC.

The CDR3: CAWEGLAGGTYNEQFF. In nucleotides, the CDR3 is TGTGCCTGGGAGGGACTAGCGGGAGGGACCTACAATGAGCAGTTCTTC. The chain joins TRBV30 to TRBJ2-1, with 16 positions matching TRBD2. Looked up from germline, CDR1 is GTSNPN and CDR2 is SVGIG (reference sequence). V shed 5 bases, J shed 2 bases, and the junction held 3 bases outside the gene matches. CDR3 length: 16 residues.

This rearrangement joins TRBV19 to TRBJ1-5; TRBD1 might be the D (5 bases). The CDR3 is 13 residues long. V dropped 7 bases and J dropped 7 bases, with 14 bases sitting between them. In germline, CDR1 is LNHDA, CDR2 SQIVND (reference sequence). The CDR3 loop reads CASTLSGDQPQHF. The CDR3 bases are TGTGCCAGTACCTTGTCGGGGGACCAGCCCCAGCATTTT.

This chain connects TRBV28 to TRBJ1-2, with 8 positions matching TRBD1. This CDR3 is 14 amino acids long. Germline CDR1 MDHEN, CDR2 SYDVKM. V lost 4 bases to trimming and J lost 5 bases; unmatched junction nucleotides: 6. The CDR3: CASSWTGPTYGYTF. Written as DNA, the CDR3 is TGTGCCAGCAGTTGGACAGGGCCTACATATGGCTACACCTTC.

The rearrangement joins TRBV27 to TRBJ2-7; 9 bases fit TRBD2. V lost 2 bases, J lost 3 bases, and 5 bases stayed unmatched. Germline V gene lookup returns CDR1 MNHEY and CDR2 SMNVEV (reference sequence). The length of the CDR3 is 15 residues. CDR3 amino acids: CASSLRAGGGYEQYF. The CDR3 DNA reads as TGTGCCAGCAGTTTAAGGGCGGGAGGGGGCTACGAGCAGTACTTC.

The gene calls are TRBV28 and TRBJ1-2; the match to TRBD1 covers 7 bases. V was clipped by 4 bases and J by 4 bases; unmatched bases: 3. The CDR3 sequence is 13 residues long. In germline, CDR1 is MDHEN, CDR2 SYDVKM. CDR3 sequence: CASSSTGVYGYTF. CDR3 nucleotides: TGTGCCAGCAGTTCTACAGGGGTCTATGGCTACACCTTC.

This chain uses TRBV28 with TRBJ1-5; 7 nucleotides agree with TRBD1. The CDR3 is made up of 12 amino acids. The germline V gene encodes CDR1 MDHEN and CDR2 SYDVKM. V lost 11 bases, J lost 1 base, and 2 bases stayed unmatched. Here the CDR3 reads CAGGQSNQPQHF. The DNA of the CDR3 is TGTGCCGGGGGACAGAGCAATCAGCCCCAGCATTTT.

This rearrangement joins TRBV5-4 to TRBJ1-1, with D maybe TRBD1 (5 bases). Trimming cost V 0 bases and J 5 bases, with 14 bases left between them. This CDR3 spans 15 amino acids. Germline lookup yields CDR1 SGHNT and CDR2 YYREEE (reference sequence). The CDR3 region is CASSLAAGLWTEAFF. The DNA of the CDR3 is TGTGCCAGCAGCTTGGCCGCAGGGTTATGGACTGAAGCTTTCTTT.

This chain joins TRBV4-1 and TRBJ1-2; TRBD1 agrees at 11 bases. The V gene's germline CDR1 is MGHRA and CDR2 YSYEKL. Trimming removed 0 bases from V and 5 bases from J; junction bases left unmatched: 11. The CDR3 extends over 18 amino acids. In DNA form, the CDR3 reads TGCGCCAGCAGCCAAGATGATGTGGACAGGGGGCTAAGTTATGGCTACACCTTC. This translates into CASSQDDVDRGLSYGYTF.